The 32 T cell receptor beta chains below come from one sample, sequenced in a study of cytomegalovirus exposure and HLA in healthy donors. Vbeta (60) and Jbeta (13) primers were used in the PCR. Assay used: immunoSEQ multiplex PCR; TCRdb lists only in-frame clones, some missing. Among roughly 180,000 clones listed, less than 80% were seen once. Sequenced: PBMCs. The receptors derive from a man younger than 35 in good health and CMV-seronegative.

This clone was found a few times. V and J are TRBV19 and TRBJ2-7; D remains ambiguous. Trimming pared 4 bases from V and 3 bases from J, leaving 10 bases between. Germline assignment: CDR1 LNHDA and CDR2 SQIVND (reference sequence). CDR3 length: 13 amino acids. CDR3 DNA: TGTGCCAGTAGTACCCCTCCAGGCTACGAGCAGTACTTC. Protein sequence: CASSTPPGYEQYF. Variable domain in full (rest from reference TRBV19 and TRBJ2-7): DGGITQSPKYLFRKEGQNVTLSCEQNLNHDAMYWYRQDPGQGLRLIYYSQIVNDFQKGDIAEGYSVSREKKESFPLTVTSAQKNPTAFYLCASSTPPGYEQYFGPGTRLTVT.

The chain is built from TRBV11-3 and TRBJ2-7, with 7 bases aligning to TRBD1. The CDR3 totals 15 residues. The germline gives CDR1 SGHNT, CDR2 YENEEA. The J segment lost 0 bases and the V segment lost 1 base, leaving 3 bases of the junction unmatched. The CDR3 protein is CASSLGAGGSYEQYF. The CDR3 region has the DNA TGTGCCAGCAGCTTAGGGGCAGGGGGCTCCTACGAGCAGTACTTC.

Only a few counts were recorded for this clone. The genes are TRBV2 and TRBJ1-4; D may be TRBD1 (5 bases). The germline CDR1 and CDR2 sequences are SNHLY and FYNNEI. The V and J ends lost 7 bases and 0 bases respectively, with 12 bases between them. CDR3 size: 15 residues. The CDR3 is CASNEDTTTNEKLFF. The CDR3 DNA sequence: TGTGCCAGCAATGAGGACACCACAACTAATGAAAAACTGTTTTTT.

The chain uses TRBV18 and TRBJ2-7; 7 nucleotides agree with TRBD2. J was trimmed by 5 bases and V by 3 bases; bases with no gene match: 1. This CDR3 is 12 amino acids long. Germline V gene data show CDR1 as KGHSH and CDR2 as LQKENI. The CDR3 region is CASSPLADEQYF. CDR3 nucleotides: TGTGCCAGCTCACCGCTAGCGGACGAGCAGTACTTC.

To note about this clone: No conserved phenylalanine or tryptophan ends this CDR3, so it is likely a read error. The limits of the CDR3 on the DNA are not certain, so only TCRdb's listed CDR3 is given. The chain is built from TRBV28 and TRBJ2-3; the table's D gene call, TRBD1, was not cross checked with the DNA. Germline assignment: CDR1 MDHEN and CDR2 SYDVKM. With termini counted, the CDR3 has 11 amino acids. CDR3 sequence: CASSSRTDRDL.

The CDR3 reads CASKQPQGDTEAFF. In DNA form, the CDR3 reads TGTGCCAGCAAGCAGCCCCAGGGGGACACTGAAGCTTTCTTT. The V gene is TRBV2, the J gene TRBJ1-1, with 7 bases matching TRBD1. CDR3 size: 14 residues. Trimming took 7 bases from V and 3 from J; bases not matched to a gene: 8. CDR1 is SNHLY, CDR2 FYNNEI, per germline.

The chain employs TRBV6-5 and TRBJ1-2; 7 nucleotides match TRBD1. Trimming took 5 bases from V and 6 from J; bases not matched to a gene: 12. CDR3 length: 15 residues. From germline, CDR1 is MNHEY and CDR2 SVGAGI. The CDR3 DNA sequence: TGTGCCAGCAGTACTTCCCTGGGACAGATTGATGGCTACACCTTC. This encodes CASSTSLGQIDGYTF.

The J gene is TRBJ2-6, the V gene TRBV5-8; no firm D call. Per the germline V gene, CDR1 is SGHTS and CDR2 is YDEGEE. The length of the CDR3 is 16 residues. V was cut by 3 bases and J by 0 bases, with 10 bases left in between. DNA of the CDR3: TGTGCCAGCAGCTCCAGGATTAACTCTGGGGCCAACGTCCTGACTTTC. This sequence encodes CASSSRINSGANVLTF.

This rearrangement joins TRBV19 to TRBJ2-2; 13 positions match TRBD2. J was trimmed by 4 bases and V by 11 bases; bases with no gene match: 10. This CDR3 has 16 amino acids. Germline CDR1 and CDR2: LNHDA and SQIVND (reference sequence). The CDR3 protein is CASRLAGGGVTGELFF. The DNA for the CDR3 is TGTGCCTCTCGACTAGCGGGGGGTGGGGTCACCGGGGAGCTGTTTTTT.

The chain uses TRBV11-2 and TRBJ1-2; 7 positions agree with TRBD1. Germline V gene lookup returns CDR1 SGHAT and CDR2 FQNNGV. The CDR3 runs 16 residues. The V gene end was trimmed by 5 bases and the J gene end by 5 bases; junction bases not matched to a gene: 14. The CDR3 coding sequence is TGTGCCAGCAGCGCCAGGGACAGACCCGAGCAATATGGCTACACCTTC. Translated: CASSARDRPEQYGYTF.

The V and J genes are TRBV10-1 and TRBJ2-1, with 10 bases fitting TRBD1. Losses at the gene ends were 2 bases for V and 7 bases for J; bases not matched to a gene: 5. The CDR3 extends over 15 amino acids. The V gene's germline CDR1 is WNHNN and CDR2 SYGVQD (reference sequence). In DNA form, the CDR3 reads TGCGCCAGCAGTGAGCGGGGACAGGGGCGGAATGAGCAGTTCTTC. Its translation is CASSERGQGRNEQFF.

The chain employs TRBV29-1 and TRBJ2-1; tentatively, D is TRBD1 (6 bases). The CDR3 totals 14 residues. The germline V gene encodes CDR1 SQVTM and CDR2 ANQGSEA. V lost 4 bases to trimming and J lost 2 bases, with 12 bases between them. CDR3 residues: CSVVRDNTYNEQFF. CDR3 nucleotides: TGCAGCGTTGTCCGGGACAACACCTACAATGAGCAGTTCTTC.

The V call is TRBV9, the J call TRBJ2-7, with 8 bases aligning to TRBD1. The germline V gene has CDR1 SGDLS and CDR2 YYNGEE. The V gene end was trimmed by 3 bases and the J gene end by 6 bases; junction bases not matched to a gene: 5. CDR3 size: 13 residues. The CDR3 protein is CASSAGTGLEQYF. The CDR3 nucleotides are TGTGCCAGCAGCGCAGGGACAGGTCTCGAGCAGTACTTC.

CDR3 in amino acids: CASSLDGTSLCEQYF. The CDR3 DNA is TGTGCCAGCAGTTTGGATGGGACTAGCCTCTGCGAGCAGTACTTC. This chain links TRBV28 with TRBJ2-7; 9 bases agree with TRBD2. Germline V gives CDR1 MDHEN, CDR2 SYDVKM. The junction had 9 bases not matched to a gene; V was cut back by 3 bases and J by 6 bases. The CDR3 runs 15 residues.

V usage is TRBV30 and J usage is TRBJ2-1; 11 nucleotides line up with TRBD2. The CDR3 is made up of 13 amino acids. J lost 6 bases, V lost 3 bases, and 1 base had no gene match. Germline CDR1 and CDR2: GTSNPN and SVGIG (reference sequence). The CDR3 is CAWRLAGVNEQFF. In DNA, the CDR3 is TGTGCCTGGAGACTAGCGGGAGTCAATGAGCAGTTCTTC. Filled out from reference TRBV30 and TRBJ2-1, the complete variable domain reads SQTIHQWPATLVQPVGSPLSLECTVEGTSNPNLYWYRQAAGRGLQLLFYSVGIGQISSEVPQNLSASRPQDRQFILSSKKLLLSDSGFYLCAWRLAGVNEQFFGPGTRLTVL.

The chain is built from TRBV7-9 and TRBJ2-4, with D possibly being TRBD2 (6 bases). CDR1 is SEHNR and CDR2 is FQNEAQ in the germline V gene (reference sequence). V was cut by 5 bases and J by 8 bases, with 16 bases left in between. This CDR3 has 14 amino acids. The CDR3 DNA follows: TGTGCCAGCAGCACCGGGACTCCTGGGGACATTCAGTACTTC. Protein sequence: CASSTGTPGDIQYF. The full variable domain, in which reference TRBV7-9 and TRBJ2-4 provide the parts outside the CDR3, is DTGVSQNPRHKITKRGQNVTFRCDPISEHNRLYWYRQTLGQGPEFLTYFQNEAQLEKSRLLSDRFSAERPKGSFSTLEIQRTEQGDSAMYLCASSTGTPGDIQYFGAGTRLSVL.

The J gene is TRBJ2-1, the V gene TRBV28, with 12 bases fitting TRBD2. Per the germline V gene, CDR1 is MDHEN and CDR2 is SYDVKM. CDR3 length equals 15 residues. Germline trimming cut 6 bases from V and 5 bases from J; bases unmatched to any gene: 5. CDR3 region: CASRILAGGNNEQFF. CDR3 DNA: TGTGCCAGCAGAATTCTAGCGGGGGGGAACAATGAGCAGTTCTTC.

With respect to this clone: The sample carries other DNA sequences with the same CDR3. V usage is TRBV28 and J usage is TRBJ2-7, with D unresolved. Trimming took off 7 bases at V and 4 bases at J, with 14 bases between the two ends. This CDR3 contains 13 residues. Germline CDR1 and CDR2: MDHEN and SYDVKM. CDR3 residues: CASNTPRSYEQYF. Written as DNA, the CDR3 is TGTGCCAGCAATACTCCCCGATCTTACGAGCAGTACTTC.

The chain has TRBV19 and TRBJ2-7, with 7 bases lining up with TRBD2. Germline loops: CDR1 LNHDA, CDR2 SQIVND (reference sequence). The V segment lost 6 bases and the J segment 1 base; nucleotides outside the gene matches: 9. This CDR3 spans 15 amino acids. The CDR3 sequence is CASSKKREVSYEQYF. The DNA of the CDR3 is TGTGCCAGTAGCAAAAAGCGGGAAGTATCCTACGAGCAGTACTTC.

This chain uses TRBV6-4 with TRBJ1-5, with 10 bases aligning to TRBD1. The V and J ends lost 2 bases and 2 bases, in that order; junction bases with no gene match: 12. The CDR3 contains 19 residues. Looked up from germline, CDR1 is MRHNA and CDR2 is SNTAGT. The CDR3 DNA reads TGTGCCAGCAGTGACACAGACAGGGGGCGCCTTTATGGCAATCAGCCCCAGCATTTT. Its protein is CASSDTDRGRLYGNQPQHF.

This chain uses TRBV2 with TRBJ2-1, with TRBD1 as a possible D gene (6 bases). The V end lost 1 base, the J end lost 4 bases, and 11 bases lay between the germline ends. The CDR3 has 15 residues. In germline, CDR1 is SNHLY, CDR2 FYNNEI. The DNA for the CDR3 is TGTGCCAGCAGTGAAGGGCAGGGGCTATACAATGAGCAGTTCTTC. Its translation is CASSEGQGLYNEQFF. Full variable domain (remainder filled in from reference TRBV2 and TRBJ2-1): EPEVTQTPSHQVTQMGQEVILRCVPISNHLYFYWYRQILGQKVEFLVSFYNNEISEKSEIFDDQFSVERPDGSNFTLKIRSTKLEDSAMYFCASSEGQGLYNEQFFGPGTRLTVL.

This clone was detected a few times. This chain uses TRBV2 with TRBJ2-2; D is possibly TRBD1 (6 bases). V dropped 2 bases and J dropped 5 bases, with 15 bases sitting between them. The CDR3 contains 16 residues. Germline V gives CDR1 SNHLY, CDR2 FYNNEI. The CDR3 here is CASSEHLDRGTGELFF. The CDR3 region has the DNA TGTGCCAGCAGTGAACACCTGGACAGAGGGACCGGGGAGCTGTTTTTT. Filled out from reference TRBV2 and TRBJ2-2, the complete variable domain reads EPEVTQTPSHQVTQMGQEVILRCVPISNHLYFYWYRQILGQKVEFLVSFYNNEISEKSEIFDDQFSVERPDGSNFTLKIRSTKLEDSAMYFCASSEHLDRGTGELFFGEGSRLTVL.

The J gene is TRBJ1-1, the V gene TRBV6-5; no definite D call. With 2 bases removed from V and 0 bases from J, the gap between germline ends came to 4 bases. The CDR3 has 13 residues. The germline gives CDR1 MNHEY, CDR2 SVGAGI. The CDR3 region is CASSYSVNTEAFF. The CDR3 bases are TGTGCCAGCAGTTACAGCGTGAACACTGAAGCTTTCTTT.

V usage is TRBV9 and J usage is TRBJ2-2; the D is unclear. The CDR3 runs to 14 residues. Trimming shortened V by 4 bases and J by 6 bases, and 13 bases separated the two germline ends. Germline V gene data show CDR1 as SGDLS and CDR2 as YYNGEE. This CDR3 is CASSPRSRAGELFF. CDR3 DNA sequence: TGTGCCAGCAGCCCACGGTCCCGAGCCGGGGAGCTGTTTTTT.

This clone was detected only a few times. The CDR3 DNA follows: TGTGCCAGCAGCTTAGCTATACAGGGATCGGAGACCCAGTACTTC. Translation gives CASSLAIQGSETQYF. The rearrangement uses TRBV7-9 and TRBJ2-5; TRBD1 might be the D (6 bases). The CDR3 sequence is 15 residues long. Germline values: CDR1 SEHNR, CDR2 FQNEAQ (reference sequence). V was trimmed by 0 bases and J by 5 bases, leaving 13 bases between them.

The chain carries TRBV28 and TRBJ1-3; 7 bases are a match to TRBD1. The junction had 7 bases not matched to a gene; V was cut back by 6 bases and J by 5 bases. Per the germline V gene, CDR1 is MDHEN and CDR2 is SYDVKM. The CDR3 sequence is 14 residues long. CDR3 DNA: TGTGCCAGCAGAGTCCCGGGACAGCGAAACACCATATATTTT. Translated, it gives CASRVPGQRNTIYF.

The J gene is TRBJ1-2, the V gene TRBV30; the match to TRBD1 covers 8 bases. CDR3 length: 15 amino acids. Germline V gene lookup returns CDR1 GTSNPN and CDR2 SVGIG (reference sequence). The ends lost 0 bases at V and 4 bases at J; junction bases unmatched: 7. The CDR3: CAWSVRGQGAYGYTF. CDR3 in DNA: TGTGCCTGGAGTGTAAGAGGACAGGGAGCCTATGGCTACACCTTC. The full variable domain, with the rest looked up from reference TRBV30 and TRBJ1-2, is SQTIHQWPATLVQPVGSPLSLECTVEGTSNPNLYWYRQAAGRGLQLLFYSVGIGQISSEVPQNLSASRPQDRQFILSSKKLLLSDSGFYLCAWSVRGQGAYGYTFGSGTRLTVV.

This clone was observed a handful of times. V gene TRBV27 combines with J gene TRBJ1-2; 7 positions match TRBD1. J gave up 7 bases and V 3 bases, and 8 bases lay outside the gene matches. The CDR3 covers 14 residues. Germline V gene lookup returns CDR1 MNHEY and CDR2 SMNVEV (reference sequence). The chain's CDR3 is CASSLQGESTGYTF. The CDR3 DNA sequence: TGTGCCAGCAGTTTGCAGGGGGAAAGTACTGGCTACACCTTC.

The chain is built from TRBV5-6 and TRBJ1-4; D is uncertain. This CDR3 region has 15 residues. Germline V CDR1 and CDR2: SGHDT, YYEEEE. The ends were cut back, 1 base at V and 5 bases at J, with 12 bases in the middle. Here the CDR3 reads CASSLYRGINEKLFF. The CDR3 DNA follows: TGTGCCAGCAGCTTGTATCGGGGAATAAATGAAAAACTGTTTTTT.

This clone was observed once. The gene calls are TRBV6-1 and TRBJ2-1; 10 bases fit TRBD1. The trim removed 6 bases at V and 12 bases at J, leaving 8 bases unmatched. The CDR3 is made up of 13 amino acids. Germline CDR1 reads MNHNS; CDR2 reads SASEGT. As DNA, the CDR3 is TGTGCCAGCAGACCGACAGGGGGCGAAAGGCAGTTCTTC. Translating it yields CASRPTGGERQFF.

This sequence joins TRBV29-1 and TRBJ2-5; D uncertain. Looked up from germline, CDR1 is SQVTM and CDR2 is ANQGSEA. Trimming shortened V by 2 bases and J by 2 bases, and 15 bases separated the two germline ends. The CDR3 is 15 residues long. Written as DNA, the CDR3 is TGCAGCGTTGAATTGGGCAGTCTGTTGCAAGAGACCCAGTACTTC. This sequence encodes CSVELGSLLQETQYF.

The chain uses TRBV6-6 and TRBJ2-7; TRBD1 agrees at 9 bases. The CDR3 extends over 14 amino acids. CDR1 MNHNY and CDR2 SVGAGI come from the germline V gene (reference sequence). J gave up 6 bases and V 7 bases, and 10 bases lay outside the gene matches. In DNA, the CDR3 is TGTGCCAGCACCCATGGACAGGGGCGGGCCGAGCAGTACTTC. Translation: CASTHGQGRAEQYF.